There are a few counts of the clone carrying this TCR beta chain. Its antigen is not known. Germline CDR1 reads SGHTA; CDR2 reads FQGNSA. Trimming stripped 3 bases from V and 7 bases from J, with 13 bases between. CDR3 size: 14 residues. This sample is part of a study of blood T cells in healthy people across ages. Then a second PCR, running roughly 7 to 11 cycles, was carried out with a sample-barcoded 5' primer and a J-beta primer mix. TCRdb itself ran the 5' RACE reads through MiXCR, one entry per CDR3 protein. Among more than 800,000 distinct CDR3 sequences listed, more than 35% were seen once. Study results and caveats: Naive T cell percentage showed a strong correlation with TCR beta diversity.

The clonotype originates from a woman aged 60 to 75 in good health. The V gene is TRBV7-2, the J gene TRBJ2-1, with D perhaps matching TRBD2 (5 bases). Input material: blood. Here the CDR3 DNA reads TGTGCCAGCAGCTTTGCGGGTCCCTGGAATGAGCAGTTCTTC. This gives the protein CASSFAGPWNEQFF. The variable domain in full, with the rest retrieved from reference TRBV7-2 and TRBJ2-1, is GAGVSQSPSNKVTEKGKDVELRCDPISGHTALYWYRQSLGQGLEFLIYFQGNSAPDKSGLPSDRFSAERTGGSVSTLTIQRTQQEDSAVYLCASSFAGPWNEQFFGPGTRLTVL.